This T cell receptor beta chain comes out of a study of blood T cell repertoires in COVID-19. Study details: COVID-19 samples from acute and convalescent phases originated in the United States, Italy and Spain.

The CDR3 sequence is 14 residues long. The ends lost 7 bases at V and 0 bases at J; junction bases unmatched: 5. The germline V gene encodes CDR1 SNHLY and CDR2 FYNNEI. Assignment of participants to cohorts was predicated upon participant-reported clinical history. Authors' data handling: Reference gene primer amplification gave nucleated cell count estimates. Some clones are missing from TCRdb's copy, which holds only in-frame ones; the method was immunoSEQ multiplex PCR. V, J and clone size are those of that table, while D and trimming were read from the DNA. The repertoire holds approximately 360,000 clones, 70% to 90% seen once, with around 0.97% in the top ten.

The gene calls are TRBV2 and TRBJ1-1; 7 positions agree with TRBD1. Sequenced material: PBMCs or T cells enriched from blood (not recorded which). This clonotype originated in a woman in her 30s with acute COVID-19. The CDR3 bases are TGTGCCAGCAACCACAGGGGATTGAACACTGAAGCTTTCTTT. Residues: CASNHRGLNTEAFF.